Below are 3 T cell receptor beta chains sequenced from a single sample in a study of blood T cell repertoires in COVID-19. The assay was immunoSEQ multiplex PCR, and TCRdb's table has in-frame clones only and misses some. The table has 100,000 to 150,000 clones, about 85% seen once. Sequencing was carried out using peripheral blood. The receptor source for this set is a man aged 60-69 years with acute or convalescent COVID-19.

The genes are TRBV2 and TRBJ1-5; D remains unclear. CDR1 and CDR2 (germline): SNHLY, FYNNEI. V was shortened by 3 bases and J by 7 bases, with 10 bases between the two germline ends. The CDR3 runs 13 residues. CDR3 in amino acids: CASSDLRAQPQHF. The CDR3 coding sequence is TGTGCCAGCAGTGATTTACGTGCGCAGCCCCAGCATTTT.

The chain combines TRBV28 with TRBJ1-2; D not resolved. This CDR3 has 12 amino acids. The germline V and J ends were trimmed by 3 bases and 3 bases, with 5 bases remaining between them. CDR1 and CDR2 (germline): MDHEN, SYDVKM. CDR3 protein: CASSFADYGYTF. As DNA, the CDR3 is TGTGCCAGCAGTTTTGCGGACTATGGCTACACCTTC.

This chain uses TRBV3-1 (or the pseudogene TRBV3-2) with TRBJ2-7; D gene ambiguous. Germline V lookup: CDR1 LGHDT, CDR2 YNNKEL (reference sequence). The V and J ends lost 3 bases and 1 base respectively, with 4 bases between them. The CDR3 runs to 12 residues. CDR3 amino acids: CASSQRSYEQYF. The CDR3 DNA reads TGTGCCAGCAGCCAGAGATCCTACGAGCAGTACTTC.